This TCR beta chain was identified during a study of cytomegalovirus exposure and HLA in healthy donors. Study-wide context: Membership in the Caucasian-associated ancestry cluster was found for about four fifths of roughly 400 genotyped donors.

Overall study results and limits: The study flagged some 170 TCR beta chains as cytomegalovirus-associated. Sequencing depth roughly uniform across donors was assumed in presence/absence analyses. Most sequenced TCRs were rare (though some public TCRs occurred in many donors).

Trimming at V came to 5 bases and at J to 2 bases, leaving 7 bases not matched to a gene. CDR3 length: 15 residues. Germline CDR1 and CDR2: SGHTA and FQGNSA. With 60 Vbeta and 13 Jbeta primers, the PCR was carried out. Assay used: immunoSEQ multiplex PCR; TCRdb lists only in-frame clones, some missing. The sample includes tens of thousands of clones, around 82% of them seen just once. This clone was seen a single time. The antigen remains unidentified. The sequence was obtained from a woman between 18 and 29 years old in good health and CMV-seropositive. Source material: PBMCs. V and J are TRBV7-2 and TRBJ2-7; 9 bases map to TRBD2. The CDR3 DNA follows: TGTGCCAGCAGCAAACTAGCGGGCGATACCTACGAGCAGTACTTC. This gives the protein CASSKLAGDTYEQYF.